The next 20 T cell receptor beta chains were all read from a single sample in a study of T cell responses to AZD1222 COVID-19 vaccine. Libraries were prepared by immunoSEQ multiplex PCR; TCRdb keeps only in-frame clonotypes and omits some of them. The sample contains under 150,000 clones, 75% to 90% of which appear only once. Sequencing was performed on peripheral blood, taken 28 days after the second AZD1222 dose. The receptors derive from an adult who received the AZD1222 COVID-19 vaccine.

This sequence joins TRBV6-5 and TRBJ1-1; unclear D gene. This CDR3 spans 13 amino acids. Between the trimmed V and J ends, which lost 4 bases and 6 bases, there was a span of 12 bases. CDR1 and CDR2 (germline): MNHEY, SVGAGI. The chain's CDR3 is CASSFDTVAEAFF. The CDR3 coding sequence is TGTGCCAGCAGTTTCGACACGGTGGCTGAAGCTTTCTTT.

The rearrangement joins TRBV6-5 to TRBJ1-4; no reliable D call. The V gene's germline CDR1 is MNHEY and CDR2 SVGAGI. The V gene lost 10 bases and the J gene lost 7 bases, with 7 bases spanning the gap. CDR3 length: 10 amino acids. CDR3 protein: CATRSEKLFF. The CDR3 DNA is TGTGCCACCCGGTCTGAAAAACTGTTTTTT.

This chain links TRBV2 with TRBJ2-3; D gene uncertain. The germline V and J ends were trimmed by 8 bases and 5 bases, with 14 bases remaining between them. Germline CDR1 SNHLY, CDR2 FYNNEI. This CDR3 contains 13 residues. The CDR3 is CASGYGPLDTQYF. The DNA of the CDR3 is TGTGCCAGCGGGTACGGTCCGCTAGATACGCAGTATTTT.

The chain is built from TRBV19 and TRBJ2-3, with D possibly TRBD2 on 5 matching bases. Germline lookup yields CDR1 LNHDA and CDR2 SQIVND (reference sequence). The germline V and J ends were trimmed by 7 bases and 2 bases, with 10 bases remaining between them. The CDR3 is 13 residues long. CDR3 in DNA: TGTGCCAGTAAGGACTCAAACACAGATACGCAGTATTTT. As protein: CASKDSNTDTQYF.

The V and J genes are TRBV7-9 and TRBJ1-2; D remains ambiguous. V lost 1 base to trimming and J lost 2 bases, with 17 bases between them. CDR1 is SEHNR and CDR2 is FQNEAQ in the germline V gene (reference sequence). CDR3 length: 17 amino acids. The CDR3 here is CASSLEAAGERNYGYTF. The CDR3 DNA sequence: TGTGCCAGCAGCTTAGAGGCCGCAGGAGAGCGGAACTATGGCTACACCTTC.

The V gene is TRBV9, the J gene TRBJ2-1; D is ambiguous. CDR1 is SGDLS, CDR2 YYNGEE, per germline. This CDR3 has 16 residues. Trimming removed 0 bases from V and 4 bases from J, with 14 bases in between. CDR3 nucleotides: TGTGCCAGCAGCGTAGTTAACCAGGCAGGATACAATGAGCAGTTCTTC. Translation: CASSVVNQAGYNEQFF.

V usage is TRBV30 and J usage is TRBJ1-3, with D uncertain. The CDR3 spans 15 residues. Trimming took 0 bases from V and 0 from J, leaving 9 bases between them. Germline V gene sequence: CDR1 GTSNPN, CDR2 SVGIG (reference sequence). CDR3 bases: TGTGCCTGGAGTGTAGGCGTAGGCTCTGGAAACACCATATATTTT. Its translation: CAWSVGVGSGNTIYF.

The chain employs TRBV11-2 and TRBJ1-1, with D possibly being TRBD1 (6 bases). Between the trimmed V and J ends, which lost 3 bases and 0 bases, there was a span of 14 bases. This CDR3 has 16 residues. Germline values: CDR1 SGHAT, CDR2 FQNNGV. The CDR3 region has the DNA TGTGCCAGCAGCTTTATGGGGGGCAGGGTGAACACTGAAGCTTTCTTT. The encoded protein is CASSFMGGRVNTEAFF. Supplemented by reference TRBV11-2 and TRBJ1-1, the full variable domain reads EAGVAQSPRYKIIEKRQSVAFWCNPISGHATLYWYQQILGQGPKLLIQFQNNGVVDDSQLPKDRFSAERLKGVDSTLKIQPAKLEDSAVYLCASSFMGGRVNTEAFFGQGTRLTVV.

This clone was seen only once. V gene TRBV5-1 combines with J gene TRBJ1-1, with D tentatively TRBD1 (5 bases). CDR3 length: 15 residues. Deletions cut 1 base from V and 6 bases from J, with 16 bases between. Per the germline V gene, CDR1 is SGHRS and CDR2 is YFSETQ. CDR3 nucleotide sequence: TGCGCCAGCAGCTTGACGGGACCGAAAGGGGCTGAAGCTTTCTTT. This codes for CASSLTGPKGAEAFF.

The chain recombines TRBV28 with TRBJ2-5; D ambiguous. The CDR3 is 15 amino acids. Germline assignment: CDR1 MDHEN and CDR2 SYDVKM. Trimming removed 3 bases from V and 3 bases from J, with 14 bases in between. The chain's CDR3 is CASSLSGSFEETQYF. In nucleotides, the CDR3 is TGTGCCAGCAGTTTGTCCGGCAGTTTCGAAGAGACCCAGTACTTC. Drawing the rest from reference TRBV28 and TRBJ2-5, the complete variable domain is DVKVTQSSRYLVKRTGEKVFLECVQDMDHENMFWYRQDPGLGLRLIYFSYDVKMKEKGDIPEGYSVSREKKERFSLILESASTNQTSMYLCASSLSGSFEETQYFGPGTRLLVL.

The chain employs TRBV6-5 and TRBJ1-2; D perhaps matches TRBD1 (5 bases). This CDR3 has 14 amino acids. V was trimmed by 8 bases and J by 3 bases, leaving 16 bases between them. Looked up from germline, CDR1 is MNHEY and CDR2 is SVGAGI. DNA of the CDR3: TGTGCCAGCCTGCGTGGGGTGGGGGACTATGGCTACACCTTC. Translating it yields CASLRGVGDYGYTF.

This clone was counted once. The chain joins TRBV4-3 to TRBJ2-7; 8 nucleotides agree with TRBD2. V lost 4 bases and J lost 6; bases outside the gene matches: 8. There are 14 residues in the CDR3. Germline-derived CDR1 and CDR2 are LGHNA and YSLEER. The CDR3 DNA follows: TGCGCCAGCAGCCGGGGACTAGATGTGGGCGAGCAGTACTTC. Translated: CASSRGLDVGEQYF.

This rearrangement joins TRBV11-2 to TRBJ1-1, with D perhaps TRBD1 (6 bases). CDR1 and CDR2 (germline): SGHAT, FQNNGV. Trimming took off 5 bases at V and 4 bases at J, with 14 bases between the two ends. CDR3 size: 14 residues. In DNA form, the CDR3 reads TGTGCCAGCAGCAAACAGGGACATGGCACTGAAGCTTTCTTT. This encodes CASSKQGHGTEAFF.

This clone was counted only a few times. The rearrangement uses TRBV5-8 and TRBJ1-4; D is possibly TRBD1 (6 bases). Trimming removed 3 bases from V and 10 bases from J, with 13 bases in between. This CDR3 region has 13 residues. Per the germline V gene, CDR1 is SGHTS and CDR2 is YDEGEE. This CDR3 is CASSWGRGGKLFF. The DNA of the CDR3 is TGTGCCAGCAGCTGGGGGAGAGGGGGAAAACTGTTTTTT.

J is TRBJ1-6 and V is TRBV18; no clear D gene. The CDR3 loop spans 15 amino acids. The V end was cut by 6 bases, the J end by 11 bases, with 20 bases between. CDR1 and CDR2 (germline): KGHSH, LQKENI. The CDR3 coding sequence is TGTGCCAGCTCTCCGCCGGGATCGACATTGGCACCCCTCCACTTT. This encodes CASSPPGSTLAPLHF.

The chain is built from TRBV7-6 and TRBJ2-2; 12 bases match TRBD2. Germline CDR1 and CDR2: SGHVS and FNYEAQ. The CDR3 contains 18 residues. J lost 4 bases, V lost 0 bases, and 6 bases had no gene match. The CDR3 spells CASSLALLAGGSTGELFF. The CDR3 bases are TGTGCCAGCAGCTTAGCGTTACTAGCGGGAGGAAGCACCGGGGAGCTGTTTTTT.

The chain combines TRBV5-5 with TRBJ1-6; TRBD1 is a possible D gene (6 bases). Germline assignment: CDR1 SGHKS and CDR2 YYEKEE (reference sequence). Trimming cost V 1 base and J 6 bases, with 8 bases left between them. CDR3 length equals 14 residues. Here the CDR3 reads CASSLKDSNSPLHF. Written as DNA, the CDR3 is TGTGCCAGCAGCTTGAAGGACAGTAATTCACCCCTCCACTTT.

CDR3 nucleotide sequence: TGTGCCAGCAGCTCACCGGGACAGGGGGCGGCCTTGGGGACCGGGGAGCTGTTTTTT. Its translation: CASSSPGQGAALGTGELFF. The rearrangement uses TRBV5-6 and TRBJ2-2; 12 nucleotides line up with TRBD1. Per the germline V gene, CDR1 is SGHDT and CDR2 is YYEEEE. The CDR3 sequence is 19 residues long. V gave up 3 bases and J gave up 5 bases; unmatched junction bases: 14. The full variable domain, rest sourced from reference TRBV5-6 and TRBJ2-2, is DAGVTQSPTHLIKTRGQQVTLRCSPKSGHDTVSWYQQALGQGPQFIFQYYEEEERQRGNFPDRFSGHQFPNYSSELNVNALLLGDSALYLCASSSPGQGAALGTGELFFGEGSRLTVL.

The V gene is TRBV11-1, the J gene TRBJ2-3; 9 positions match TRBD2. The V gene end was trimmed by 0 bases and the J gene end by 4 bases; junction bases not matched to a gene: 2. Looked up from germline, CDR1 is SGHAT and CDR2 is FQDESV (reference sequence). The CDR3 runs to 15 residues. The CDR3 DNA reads TGTGCCAGCAGCTTAGCCAGGACTAGCGCAGATACGCAGTATTTT. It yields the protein CASSLARTSADTQYF.

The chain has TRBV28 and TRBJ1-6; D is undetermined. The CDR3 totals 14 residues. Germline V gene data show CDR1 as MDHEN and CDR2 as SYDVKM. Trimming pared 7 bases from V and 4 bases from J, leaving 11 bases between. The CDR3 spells CASTGSTYNSPLHF. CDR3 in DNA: TGTGCCAGCACAGGAAGTACTTATAATTCACCCCTCCACTTT.